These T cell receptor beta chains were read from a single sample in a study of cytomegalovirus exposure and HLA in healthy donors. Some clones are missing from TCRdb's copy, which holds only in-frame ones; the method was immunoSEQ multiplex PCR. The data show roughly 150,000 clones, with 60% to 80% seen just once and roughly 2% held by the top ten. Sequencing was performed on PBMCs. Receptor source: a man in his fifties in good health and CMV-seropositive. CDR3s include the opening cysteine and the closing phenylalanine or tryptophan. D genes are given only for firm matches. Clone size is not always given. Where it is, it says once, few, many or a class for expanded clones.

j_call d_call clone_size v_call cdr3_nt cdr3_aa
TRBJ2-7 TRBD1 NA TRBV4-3 TGCGCCAGCAGCCCATTCGGACAGGGGAACTACGAGCAGTACTTC CASSPFGQGNYEQYF
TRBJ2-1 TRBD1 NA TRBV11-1 TGTGCCAGCAGCCAGGACAGGGGCCATGAGCAGTTCTTC CASSQDRGHEQFF
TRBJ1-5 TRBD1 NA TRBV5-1 TGCGCCAGCAGCCCTGAAGGACAGGGAGGTCAGCCCCAGCATTTT CASSPEGQGGQPQHF
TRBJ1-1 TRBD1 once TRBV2 TGTGCCAGCACCAAAAGGACAGGGTATACTGAAGCTTTCTTT CASTKRTGYTEAFF
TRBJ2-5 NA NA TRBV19 TGTGCCAGTAGTCCCGACTCCACGCGGGAGACCCAGTACTTC CASSPDSTRETQYF
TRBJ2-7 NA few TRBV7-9 TGTGCCAGCAGCTACCAGGGTTACGAGCAGTACTTC CASSYQGYEQYF
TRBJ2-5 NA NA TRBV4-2 TGTGCCAGCAGCCAAGGGACTGTTAACCAAGAGACCCAGTACTTC CASSQGTVNQETQYF
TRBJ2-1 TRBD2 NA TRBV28 TGTGCCAGCAGTTTAGGACTAGCGGGTCTTTACAATGAGCAGTTCTTC CASSLGLAGLYNEQFF
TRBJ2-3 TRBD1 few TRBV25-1 TGTGCCAGCGGAAGACAGGGAAACACAGATACGCAGTATTTT CASGRQGNTDTQYF
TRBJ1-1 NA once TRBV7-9 TGTGCCAGCAGCTTATGGCCAACTGAAGCTTTCTTT CASSLWPTEAFF
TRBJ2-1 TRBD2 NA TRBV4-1 TGCGCCAGCAGCCAAGATCGAGCGGGGCTATGGGATGAGCAGTTCTTC CASSQDRAGLWDEQFF
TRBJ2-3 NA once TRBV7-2 TGTGCCAGCAGCTTAGCGATTAATCAGGCGTTACGCACAGATACGCAGTATTTT CASSLAINQALRTDTQYF
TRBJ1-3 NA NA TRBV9 TGTGCCAGCACCCCTAACCCGAGGGTTGGAAACACCATATATTTT CASTPNPRVGNTIYF
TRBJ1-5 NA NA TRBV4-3 TGCGCCAGCAGCCAAGATGCGGGATCGGGCAATCAGCCCCAGCATTTT CASSQDAGSGNQPQHF
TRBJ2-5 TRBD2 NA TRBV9 TGTGCCAGCAGCCTTCTAGCGGGGGGGCAAGAGACCCAGTACTTC CASSLLAGGQETQYF
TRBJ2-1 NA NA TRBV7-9 TGTGCCAGCAGATCCGGGACTGCCTACAATGAGCAGTTCTTC CASRSGTAYNEQFF
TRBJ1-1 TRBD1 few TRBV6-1 TGTGCCAGCATTTTACAGGGGGCGCTGAACACTGAAGCTTTCTTT CASILQGALNTEAFF
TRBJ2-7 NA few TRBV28 TGTGCCAGCAGCCCCTCCGGGACTTTGGGTTCCGGGCAGTACTTC CASSPSGTLGSGQYF
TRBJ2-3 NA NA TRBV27 TGTGCCAGCAGTAGCCACAGCACAGATACGCAGTATTTT CASSSHSTDTQYF
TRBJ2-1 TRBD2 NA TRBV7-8 TGTGCCAGCAGCTTCACAGCGGGGACTAGCTCCTACAATGAGCAGTTCTTC CASSFTAGTSSYNEQFF
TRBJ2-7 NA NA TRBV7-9 TGTGCCAGCAGCCCGGGTCGTCGCTACGAGCAGTACTTC CASSPGRRYEQYF
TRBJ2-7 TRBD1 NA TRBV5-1 TGCGCCAGCAGCCCATTCCCTTCCGGGACAGGGGGTTACGAGCAGTACTTC CASSPFPSGTGGYEQYF
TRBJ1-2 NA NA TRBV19 TGTGCCAGTTTCGGACACACATTTAACTATGGCTACACCTTC CASFGHTFNYGYTF